One T cell receptor (beta chain) is described in this entry. Its antigen remains unidentified. The CDR3 runs 13 residues. Trimming left V 5 bases short and J 3 bases short, with 10 bases between. The germline V gene encodes CDR1 SEHNR and CDR2 FQNEAQ (reference sequence). CD45RO negativity and positive selection for CCR7 defined naive CD8 cells, a population that excluded terminally differentiated effector memory CD45RA+ cells. Caucasian adults residing in Nashville, Tennessee made up all the donors. The data derive from a study of shared clonotypes between healthy human individuals. Original data processing: Sequence data from immunoSEQ were junction-only and lacked quality scores; consequently, filtering differed. Using immunoSEQ multiplex PCR, the repertoire was profiled, and TCRdb retains in-frame clones only, with some absent. The D gene and trimming were derived from the DNA, and the V and J assignments and clone size from that table. The sample has about 580,000 clones; roughly 98% are singletons.

Study-wide points: Depth of sequencing was expected to influence donor clonotype sharing.

The TCR was taken from a man aged 25 to 40 in good health. The chain links TRBV7-9 to TRBJ2-5, with D tentatively TRBD1 (6 bases). Input material: naive CD8+ T cells sorted from blood. This chain's CDR3 is CASSTKGEETQYF. CDR3 nucleotides: TGTGCCAGCAGCACGAAGGGGGAAGAGACCCAGTACTTC.